This TCR beta chain derives from a study of cytomegalovirus exposure and HLA in healthy donors. 13 Jbeta primers and 60 Vbeta primers were used for the PCR. Sequencing was performed with immunoSEQ multiplex PCR; in TCRdb, only in-frame clones are kept and a portion is missing. The sample gives some 130,000 clones, roughly 80% of which show up once; roughly 3.5% is in the top ten. General study findings and limits: It was assumed in the presence/absence analyses that sequencing depth was roughly uniform across donors.

Regarding this clone: Its antigen is as yet unknown.

Sequenced input: PBMCs. The sequence was obtained from a male donor in good health and CMV-seronegative.

CDR3 protein: CASSFGLAGVTGELFF. In nucleotides, the CDR3 is TGCGCCAGCAGCTTCGGACTAGCGGGAGTCACCGGGGAGCTGTTTTTT. The chain uses TRBV5-1 and TRBJ2-2; 13 bases are shared with TRBD2. This CDR3 comprises 16 residues. Per germline, CDR1 SGHRS and CDR2 YFSETQ. Trimming at V came to 2 bases and at J to 4 bases, leaving 2 bases not matched to a gene.